Below are 19 T cell receptor beta chains sequenced from a single sample in a study of cytomegalovirus exposure and HLA in healthy donors. The PCR used 60 Vbeta and 13 Jbeta primers. The method was immunoSEQ multiplex PCR; TCRdb's version includes in-frame clones alone and lacks a portion of them. The sample consists of 100,000 to 150,000 clones, roughly 71% of them appearing once. Source material: PBMCs. The receptors come from a woman aged 45-60 years in good health and CMV-seropositive.

In its sample, this clone was seen a few times. The chain carries TRBV5-8 and TRBJ1-6; tentatively, D is TRBD1 (6 bases). Trimming stripped 0 bases from V and 5 bases from J, with 6 bases between. CDR1 SGHTS and CDR2 YDEGEE come from the germline V gene. This CDR3 is built from 14 residues. DNA for the CDR3: TGTGCCAGCAGCTTGGGACAGGATAATTCACCCCTCCACTTT. Protein product: CASSLGQDNSPLHF.

J is TRBJ2-1 and V is TRBV7-2, with D perhaps matching TRBD2 (6 bases). CDR1 and CDR2 from the germline V gene are SGHTA and FQGNSA. This CDR3 spans 13 amino acids. Trimming left V 7 bases short and J 6 bases short, with 13 bases between. The CDR3 DNA reads as TGTGCCAGCACTCCTCGGGGGTTCAATGAGCAGTTCTTC. It yields the protein CASTPRGFNEQFF.

The chain has TRBV19 and TRBJ2-7; TRBD2 matches at 7 bases. The CDR3 extends over 13 amino acids. CDR1 is LNHDA and CDR2 is SQIVND in the germline V gene (reference sequence). Trimming removed 7 bases from V and 7 bases from J; junction bases left unmatched: 10. The CDR3 DNA sequence: TGTGCCAGTATAGGGGACTATCGGGGGGAGCAGTACTTC. Encoded protein: CASIGDYRGEQYF.

This clone was observed a handful of times. V gene TRBV30 combines with J gene TRBJ2-5, with D perhaps TRBD1 (6 bases). Germline-derived CDR1 and CDR2 are GTSNPN and SVGIG (reference sequence). The CDR3 is 12 residues long. V dropped 2 bases and J dropped 5 bases, with 9 bases sitting between them. CDR3 sequence (DNA): TGTGCCTGGAGTCTGCAGGGGGAGACCCAGTACTTC. It yields the protein CAWSLQGETQYF.

The rearrangement links TRBV6-6 to TRBJ1-4; tentative D call: TRBD1 (6 bases). This CDR3 contains 12 residues. Trimming shortened V by 8 bases and J by 5 bases, and 9 bases separated the two germline ends. From germline, CDR1 is MNHNY and CDR2 SVGAGI (reference sequence). CDR3 bases: TGTGCCAGCGGGGGCTCAAATGAAAAACTGTTTTTT. It translates to CASGGSNEKLFF.

The chain has TRBV7-9 and TRBJ1-1, with D perhaps TRBD1 (6 bases). This CDR3 is built from 13 residues. Trimming removed 4 bases from V and 7 bases from J, with 13 bases in between. The germline CDR1 and CDR2 sequences are SEHNR and FQNEAQ (reference sequence). CDR3 sequence reads: CASSSLRGDEAFF. The CDR3 coding sequence is TGTGCCAGCAGCTCCCTCAGGGGCGATGAAGCTTTCTTT. The entire variable domain, with the rest obtained from reference TRBV7-9 and TRBJ1-1, is as follows: DTGVSQNPRHKITKRGQNVTFRCDPISEHNRLYWYRQTLGQGPEFLTYFQNEAQLEKSRLLSDRFSAERPKGSFSTLEIQRTEQGDSAMYLCASSSLRGDEAFFGQGTRLTVV.

The genes are TRBV5-1 and TRBJ2-3; D is perhaps TRBD1 (6 bases). The CDR3 loop spans 14 amino acids. V shed 3 bases and J shed 0 bases, with 8 bases lying between them. Germline V gene data show CDR1 as SGHRS and CDR2 as YFSETQ. CDR3 bases: TGCGCCAGCAGCTCGGGACACAGCACAGATACGCAGTATTTT. It codes for CASSSGHSTDTQYF.

The rearrangement uses TRBV7-8 and TRBJ1-2; maybe TRBD1 (6 bases). This CDR3 has 12 residues. The germline CDR1 and CDR2 sequences are SGHVS and FQNEAQ. V dropped 3 bases and J dropped 5 bases, with 7 bases sitting between them. In DNA form, the CDR3 reads TGTGCCAGCAGCTTTACAGGGTATGGCTACACCTTC. It translates to CASSFTGYGYTF. Based on the CDR3 plus reference TRBV7-8 and TRBJ1-2, the full variable domain is GAGVSQSPRYKVAKRGQDVALRCDPISGHVSLFWYQQALGQGPEFLTYFQNEAQLDKSGLPSDRFFAERPEGSVSTLKIQRTQQEDSAVYLCASSFTGYGYTFGSGTRLTVV.

This clone was detected a few times. The rearrangement joins TRBV5-1 to TRBJ2-2; 9 bases fit TRBD1. V was clipped by 3 bases and J by 6 bases; unmatched bases: 3. The CDR3 is made up of 14 amino acids. Germline CDR1 and CDR2: SGHRS and YFSETQ. The CDR3 DNA follows: TGCGCCAGCAGCTGGGGGACAGGGTCCGGGGAGCTGTTTTTT. It specifies CASSWGTGSGELFF.

This sequence joins TRBV5-4 and TRBJ2-3, with no clear D. The CDR3 extends over 14 amino acids. Per germline, CDR1 SGHNT and CDR2 YYREEE (reference sequence). V was cut by 1 base and J by 1 base, with 7 bases left in between. CDR3 coding DNA: TGTGCCAGCAGCTTGACAGTCCGCACAGATACGCAGTATTTT. As protein: CASSLTVRTDTQYF.

The chain has TRBV30 and TRBJ1-2; D gene unclear. CDR1 is GTSNPN and CDR2 is SVGIG in the germline V gene (reference sequence). The ends were cut back, 5 bases at V and 6 bases at J, with 19 bases in the middle. The CDR3 sequence is 14 residues long. The CDR3, as DNA: TGTGCCTGGGAGACTAACCTCCGGAGGAATGGCTACACCTTC. It is translated as CAWETNLRRNGYTF.

J is TRBJ1-5 and V is TRBV2, with D unresolved. V was clipped by 4 bases and J by 6 bases, with 16 bases between them. The V gene's germline CDR1 is SNHLY and CDR2 FYNNEI. The CDR3 has 15 amino acids. CDR3 sequence reads: CASSGSKVARQPQHF. The CDR3 DNA reads TGTGCCAGCAGTGGGAGCAAGGTGGCTCGTCAGCCCCAGCATTTT.

The chain carries TRBV5-6 and TRBJ2-7, with 12 bases aligning to TRBD2. V lost 5 bases and J lost 6; bases outside the gene matches: 6. CDR3 length: 14 residues. In germline, CDR1 is SGHDT, CDR2 YYEEEE. The CDR3 region has the DNA TGTGCCAGCAGTATAACTAGCGGGGGGAGCGAGCAGTACTTC. Encoded protein: CASSITSGGSEQYF.

This chain connects TRBV5-6 to TRBJ1-2, with 7 bases lining up with TRBD1. V was pared by 5 bases and J by 6 bases, with 7 bases of the junction left unmatched. In germline, CDR1 is SGHDT, CDR2 YYEEEE. The CDR3 covers 13 residues. CDR3 bases: TGTGCCAGCAGATCGGACAGGAGGGATGGCTACACCTTC. As protein: CASRSDRRDGYTF.

This clone was observed a handful of times. J is TRBJ2-1 and V is TRBV6-1; 10 bases agree with TRBD2. J lost 5 bases, V lost 4 bases, and 8 bases had no gene match. The CDR3 loop spans 16 amino acids. CDR1 and CDR2 (germline): MNHNS, SASEGT. For the CDR3, the DNA is TGTGCCAGCAGTGTCTCTAGCGGGGGATTGAACAATGAGCAGTTCTTC. Amino acid sequence: CASSVSSGGLNNEQFF.

V gene TRBV11-3 combines with J gene TRBJ2-3, with D possibly being TRBD1 (6 bases). The germline V and J ends were trimmed by 5 bases and 3 bases, with 9 bases remaining between them. Germline V gene sequence: CDR1 SGHNT, CDR2 YENEEA. This CDR3 spans 13 amino acids. The DNA of the CDR3 is TGTGCCAGCAGCGGTAGGGGGACAGATACGCAGTATTTT. This encodes CASSGRGTDTQYF.

The chain joins TRBV10-3 to TRBJ1-1; TRBD1 aligns across 10 bases. After removal of 0 bases from V and 5 bases from J, the junction contained 6 bases not matched to a gene. This CDR3 spans 16 amino acids. The V gene's germline CDR1 is ENHRY and CDR2 SYGVKD. The CDR3 protein is CAISESWDRGGTEAFF. The CDR3 DNA reads TGTGCCATCAGTGAGTCATGGGACAGGGGAGGAACTGAAGCTTTCTTT.

This chain joins TRBV7-2 and TRBJ2-1, with D hard to call. V lost 0 bases and J lost 7, with 7 bases in between. Germline V gene data show CDR1 as SGHTA and CDR2 as FQGNSA. The CDR3 totals 13 residues. CDR3 amino acids: CASSLATENEQFF. CDR3 DNA: TGTGCCAGCAGCTTAGCAACGGAGAATGAGCAGTTCTTC.

The chain joins TRBV19 to TRBJ2-7; 7 bases are a match to TRBD2. Germline lookup yields CDR1 LNHDA and CDR2 SQIVND (reference sequence). With 10 bases clipped from V and 3 bases from J, the junction kept 6 bases outside the gene matches. This CDR3 spans 12 amino acids. CDR3 residues: CATSGIDYEQYF. The CDR3 DNA reads TGTGCCACCAGCGGGATAGACTACGAGCAGTACTTC.